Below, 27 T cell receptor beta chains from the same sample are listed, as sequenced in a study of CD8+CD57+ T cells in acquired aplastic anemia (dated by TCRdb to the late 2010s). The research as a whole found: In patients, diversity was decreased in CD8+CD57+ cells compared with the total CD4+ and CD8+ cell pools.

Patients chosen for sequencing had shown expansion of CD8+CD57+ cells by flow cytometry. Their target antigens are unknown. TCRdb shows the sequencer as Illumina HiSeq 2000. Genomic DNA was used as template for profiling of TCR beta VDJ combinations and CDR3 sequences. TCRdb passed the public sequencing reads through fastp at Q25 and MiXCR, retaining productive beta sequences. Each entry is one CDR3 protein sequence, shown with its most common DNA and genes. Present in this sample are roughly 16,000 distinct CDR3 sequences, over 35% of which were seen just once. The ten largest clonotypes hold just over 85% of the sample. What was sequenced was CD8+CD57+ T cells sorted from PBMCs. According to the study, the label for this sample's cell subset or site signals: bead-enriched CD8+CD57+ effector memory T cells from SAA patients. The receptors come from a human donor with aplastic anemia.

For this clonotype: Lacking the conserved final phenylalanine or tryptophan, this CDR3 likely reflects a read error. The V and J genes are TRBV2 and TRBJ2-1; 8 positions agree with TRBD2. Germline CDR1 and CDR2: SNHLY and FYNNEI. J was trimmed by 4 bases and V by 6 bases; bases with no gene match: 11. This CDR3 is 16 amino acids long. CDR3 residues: CASRGLVAGIYNEQFS. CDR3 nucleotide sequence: TGTGCCAGCAGAGGTTTAGTAGCGGGAATATACAATGAGCAGTTCTCC.

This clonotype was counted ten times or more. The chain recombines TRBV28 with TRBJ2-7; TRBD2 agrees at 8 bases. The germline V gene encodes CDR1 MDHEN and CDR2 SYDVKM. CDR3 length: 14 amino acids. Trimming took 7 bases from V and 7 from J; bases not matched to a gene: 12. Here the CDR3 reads CASTRTSGPREQYF. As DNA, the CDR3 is TGTGCCAGCACCAGAACTAGCGGACCCAGGGAGCAGTACTTC. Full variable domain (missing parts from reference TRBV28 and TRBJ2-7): DVKVTQSSRYLVKRTGEKVFLECVQDMDHENMFWYRQDPGLGLRLIYFSYDVKMKEKGDIPEGYSVSREKKERFSLILESASTNQTSMYLCASTRTSGPREQYFGPGTRLTVT.

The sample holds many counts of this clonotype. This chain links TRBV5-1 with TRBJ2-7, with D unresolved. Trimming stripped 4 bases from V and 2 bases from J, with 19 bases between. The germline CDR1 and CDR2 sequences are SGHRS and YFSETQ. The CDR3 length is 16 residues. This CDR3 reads CASSPQIGPITYEQYF. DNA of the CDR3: TGCGCCAGCAGCCCGCAGATCGGACCGATTACCTACGAGCAGTACTTC.

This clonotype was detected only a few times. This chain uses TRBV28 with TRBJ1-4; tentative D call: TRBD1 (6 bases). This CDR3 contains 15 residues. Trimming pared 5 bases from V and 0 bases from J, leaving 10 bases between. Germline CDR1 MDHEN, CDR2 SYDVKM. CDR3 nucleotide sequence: TGTGCCAGCAGTACCAACAGGGCAACTAATGAAAAACTGTTTTTT. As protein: CASSTNRATNEKLFF.

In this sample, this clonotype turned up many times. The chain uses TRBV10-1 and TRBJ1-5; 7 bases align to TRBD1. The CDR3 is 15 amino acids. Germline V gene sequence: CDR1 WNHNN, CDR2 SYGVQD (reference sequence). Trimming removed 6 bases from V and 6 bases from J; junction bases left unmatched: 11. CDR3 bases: TGCGCCAGCAGCGCAGAGACAGGGACGAGTCAGCCCCAGCATTTT. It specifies CASSAETGTSQPQHF.

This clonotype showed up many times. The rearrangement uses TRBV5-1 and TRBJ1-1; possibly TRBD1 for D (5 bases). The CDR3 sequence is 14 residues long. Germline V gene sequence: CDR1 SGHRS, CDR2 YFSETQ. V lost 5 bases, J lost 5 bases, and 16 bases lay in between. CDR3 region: CASSFGGGGTEAFF. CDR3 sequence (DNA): TGCGCCAGCAGTTTCGGTGGGGGGGGGACTGAAGCTTTCTTT.

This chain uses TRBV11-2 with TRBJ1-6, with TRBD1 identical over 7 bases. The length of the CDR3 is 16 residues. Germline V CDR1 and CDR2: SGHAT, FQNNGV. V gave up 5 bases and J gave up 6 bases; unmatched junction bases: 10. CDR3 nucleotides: TGTGCCAGCAGCGATCTCATCGGGACAGTTAATTCACCCCTCCACTTT. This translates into CASSDLIGTVNSPLHF.

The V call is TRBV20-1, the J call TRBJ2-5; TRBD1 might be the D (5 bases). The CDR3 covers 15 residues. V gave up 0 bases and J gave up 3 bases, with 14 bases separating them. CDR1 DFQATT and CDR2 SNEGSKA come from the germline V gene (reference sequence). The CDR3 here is CSARDLQQGEETQYF. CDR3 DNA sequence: TGCAGTGCTAGAGATCTACAGCAGGGTGAAGAGACCCAGTACTTC.

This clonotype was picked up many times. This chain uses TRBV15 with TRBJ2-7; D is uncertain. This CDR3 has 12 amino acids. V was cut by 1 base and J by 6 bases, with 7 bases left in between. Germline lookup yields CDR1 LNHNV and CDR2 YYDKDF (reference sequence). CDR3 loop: CATSRALGEQYF. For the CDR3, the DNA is TGTGCCACCAGCAGAGCCCTTGGCGAGCAGTACTTC.

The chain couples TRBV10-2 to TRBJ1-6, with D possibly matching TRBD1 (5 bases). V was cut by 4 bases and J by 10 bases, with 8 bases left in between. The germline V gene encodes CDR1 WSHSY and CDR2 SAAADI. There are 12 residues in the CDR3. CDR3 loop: CASSVDKSPLHF. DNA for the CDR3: TGCGCCAGCAGTGTGGACAAATCACCCCTCCACTTT.

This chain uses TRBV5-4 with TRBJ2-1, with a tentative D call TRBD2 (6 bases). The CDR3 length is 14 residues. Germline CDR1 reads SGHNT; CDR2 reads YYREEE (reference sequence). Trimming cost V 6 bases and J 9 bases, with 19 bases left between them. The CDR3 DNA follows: TGTGCCAGCAACTCCGGGACTTTCCCTTTTGAGCAGTTCTTC. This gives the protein CASNSGTFPFEQFF.

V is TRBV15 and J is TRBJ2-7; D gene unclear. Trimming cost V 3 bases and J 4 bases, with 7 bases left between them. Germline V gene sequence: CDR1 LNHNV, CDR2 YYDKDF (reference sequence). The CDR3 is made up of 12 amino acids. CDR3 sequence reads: CATSSLTYEQYF. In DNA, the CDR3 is TGTGCCACCAGCAGCTTAACGTACGAGCAGTACTTC.

CDR3 amino acids: CASSLGDTENTIYF. CDR3 coding DNA: TGCGCCAGCAGCTTGGGTGACACTGAAAACACCATATATTTT. The chain employs TRBV5-1 and TRBJ1-3; D is undetermined. This CDR3 has 14 residues. The germline V and J ends were trimmed by 0 bases and 6 bases, with 10 bases remaining between them. Germline V CDR1 and CDR2: SGHRS, YFSETQ.

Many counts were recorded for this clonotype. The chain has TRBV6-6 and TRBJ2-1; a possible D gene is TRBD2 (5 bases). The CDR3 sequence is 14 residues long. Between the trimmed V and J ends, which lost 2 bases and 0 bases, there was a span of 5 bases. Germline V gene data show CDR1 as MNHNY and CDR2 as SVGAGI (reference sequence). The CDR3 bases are TGTGCCAGCAGTTACGGGAGCTCCTACAATGAGCAGTTCTTC. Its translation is CASSYGSSYNEQFF.

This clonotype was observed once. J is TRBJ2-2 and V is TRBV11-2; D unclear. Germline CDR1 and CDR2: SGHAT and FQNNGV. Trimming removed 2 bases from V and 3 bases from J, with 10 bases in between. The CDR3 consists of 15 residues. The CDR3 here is CASSLREQHTGELFF. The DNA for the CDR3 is TGTGCCAGCAGCTTAAGGGAACAGCACACCGGGGAGCTGTTTTTT.

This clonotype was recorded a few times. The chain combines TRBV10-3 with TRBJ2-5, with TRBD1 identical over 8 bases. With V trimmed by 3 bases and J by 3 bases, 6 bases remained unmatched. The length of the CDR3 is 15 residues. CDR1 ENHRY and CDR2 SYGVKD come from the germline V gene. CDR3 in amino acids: CAISDPGQGEETQYF. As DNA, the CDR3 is TGTGCCATCAGTGACCCCGGACAGGGCGAAGAGACCCAGTACTTC.

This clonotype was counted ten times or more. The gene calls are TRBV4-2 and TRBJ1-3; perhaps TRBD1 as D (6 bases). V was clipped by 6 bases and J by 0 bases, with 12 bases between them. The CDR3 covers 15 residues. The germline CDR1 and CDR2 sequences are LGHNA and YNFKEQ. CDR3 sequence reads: CASRPQGGSGNTIYF. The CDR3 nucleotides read TGTGCCAGCAGACCACAGGGCGGCTCTGGAAACACCATATATTTT.

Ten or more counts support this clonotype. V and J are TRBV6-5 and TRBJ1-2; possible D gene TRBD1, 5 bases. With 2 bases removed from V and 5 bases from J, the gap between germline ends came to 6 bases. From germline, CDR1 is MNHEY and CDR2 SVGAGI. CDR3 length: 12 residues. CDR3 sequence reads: CASSYGTYGYTF. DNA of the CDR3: TGTGCCAGCAGTTACGGGACGTATGGCTACACCTTC.

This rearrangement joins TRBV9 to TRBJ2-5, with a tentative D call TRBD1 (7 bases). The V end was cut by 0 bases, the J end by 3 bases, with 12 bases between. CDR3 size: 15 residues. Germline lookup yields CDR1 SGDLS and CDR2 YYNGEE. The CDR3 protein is CASSVGGGTEETQYF. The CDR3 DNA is TGTGCCAGCAGCGTAGGGGGCGGGACAGAAGAGACCCAGTACTTC.

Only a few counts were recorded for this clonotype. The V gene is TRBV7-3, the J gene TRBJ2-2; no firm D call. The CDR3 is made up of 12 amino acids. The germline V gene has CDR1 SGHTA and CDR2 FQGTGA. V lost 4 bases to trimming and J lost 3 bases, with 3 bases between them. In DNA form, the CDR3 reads TGTGCCAGCAGCTCTGACACCGGGGAGCTGTTTTTT. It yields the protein CASSSDTGELFF. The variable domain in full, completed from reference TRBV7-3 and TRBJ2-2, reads GAGVSQTPSNKVTEKGKYVELRCDPISGHTALYWYRQSLGQGPEFLIYFQGTGAADDSGLPNDRFFAVRPEGSVSTLKIQRTERGDSAVYLCASSSDTGELFFGEGSRLTVL.

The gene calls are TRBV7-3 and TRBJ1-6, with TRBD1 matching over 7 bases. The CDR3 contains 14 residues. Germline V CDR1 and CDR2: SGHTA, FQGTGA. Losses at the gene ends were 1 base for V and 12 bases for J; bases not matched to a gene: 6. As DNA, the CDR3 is TGTGCCAGCAGCTTAATGTCACAGGGGTTACCCCTCCACTTT. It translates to CASSLMSQGLPLHF. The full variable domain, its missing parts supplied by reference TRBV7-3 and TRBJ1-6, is GAGVSQTPSNKVTEKGKYVELRCDPISGHTALYWYRQSLGQGPEFLIYFQGTGAADDSGLPNDRFFAVRPEGSVSTLKIQRTERGDSAVYLCASSLMSQGLPLHFGNGTRLTVT.

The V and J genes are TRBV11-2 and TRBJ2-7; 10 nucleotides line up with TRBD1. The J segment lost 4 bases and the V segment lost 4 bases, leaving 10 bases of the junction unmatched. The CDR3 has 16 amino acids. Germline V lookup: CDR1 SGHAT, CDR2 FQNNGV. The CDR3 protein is CASSYHRDRGGYEQYF. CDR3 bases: TGTGCCAGCAGCTATCACAGGGACAGGGGTGGGTACGAGCAGTACTTC.

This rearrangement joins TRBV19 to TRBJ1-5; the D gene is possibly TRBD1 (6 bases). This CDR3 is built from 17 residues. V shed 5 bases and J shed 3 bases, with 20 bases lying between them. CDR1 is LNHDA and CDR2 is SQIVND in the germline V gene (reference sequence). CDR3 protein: CASSGVGLTGYNQPQHF. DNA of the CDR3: TGTGCCAGTAGTGGAGTAGGCCTGACAGGCTACAATCAGCCCCAGCATTTT.

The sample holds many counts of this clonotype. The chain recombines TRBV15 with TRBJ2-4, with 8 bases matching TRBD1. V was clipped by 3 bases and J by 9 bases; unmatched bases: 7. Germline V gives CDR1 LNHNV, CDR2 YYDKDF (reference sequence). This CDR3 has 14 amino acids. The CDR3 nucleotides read TGTGCCACCAGCAGCTCCAGGGGGCCTAGCATTCAGTACTTC. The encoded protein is CATSSSRGPSIQYF.

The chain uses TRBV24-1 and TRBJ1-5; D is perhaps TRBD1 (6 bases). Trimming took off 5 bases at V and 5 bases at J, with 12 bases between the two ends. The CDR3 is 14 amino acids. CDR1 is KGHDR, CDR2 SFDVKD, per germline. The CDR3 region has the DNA TGTGCCACCAGTGCCCAACAGGGATATCAGCCCCAGCATTTT. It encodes CATSAQQGYQPQHF.

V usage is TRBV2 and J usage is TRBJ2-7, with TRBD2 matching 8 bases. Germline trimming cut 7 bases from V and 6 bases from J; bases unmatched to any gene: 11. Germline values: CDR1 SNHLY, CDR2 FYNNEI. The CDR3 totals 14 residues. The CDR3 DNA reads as TGTGCCAGCATTTTAGCGGGGACGCCCTGCGAGCAGTACTTC. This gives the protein CASILAGTPCEQYF.

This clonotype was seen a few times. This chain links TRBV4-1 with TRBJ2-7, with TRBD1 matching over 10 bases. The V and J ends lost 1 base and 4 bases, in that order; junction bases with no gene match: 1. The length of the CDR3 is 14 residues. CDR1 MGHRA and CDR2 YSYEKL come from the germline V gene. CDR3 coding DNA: TGCGCCAGCAGCCAAGGACAGGGGGCTTACGAGCAGTACTTC. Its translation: CASSQGQGAYEQYF.